The following is a T cell receptor (beta chain) sequence with its context. Its cognate antigen is unknown. The data stem from a study of shared clonotypes between healthy human individuals. Germline CDR1 KGHSH, CDR2 LQKENI. Between the trimmed V and J ends, which lost 3 bases and 2 bases, there was a span of 11 bases. This CDR3 region has 14 residues. The input for sorted-subset replicate PCRs was approximately 200 ng DNA, 25,000 to 35,000 T cell genomes. TCRdb's copy holds only in-frame clones and misses some; the assay was immunoSEQ multiplex PCR. The data show some 2,100,000 clones, with 90% to 96% seen just once and 0.1% to 0.15% held by the top ten. Whole-study results and caveats: Sampling covered nothing but blood. Tissue TCR repertoires likely differ from those found in blood.

Every donor was a Caucasian adult from Nashville, Tennessee. From CD4+ cells came CD45RA+ naive and CD45RA-negative memory subsets. The material sequenced was naive CD4+ T cells sorted from blood. Documented subset: CD45RA+ positively selected. The J gene is TRBJ2-7, the V gene TRBV18; TRBD2 might be the D (5 bases). The origin of this receptor is a man between 18 and 29 years old in good health. CDR3 sequence: CASSPEVGTYEQYF. CDR3 nucleotide sequence: TGTGCCAGCTCACCTGAGGTCGGGACCTACGAGCAGTACTTC.